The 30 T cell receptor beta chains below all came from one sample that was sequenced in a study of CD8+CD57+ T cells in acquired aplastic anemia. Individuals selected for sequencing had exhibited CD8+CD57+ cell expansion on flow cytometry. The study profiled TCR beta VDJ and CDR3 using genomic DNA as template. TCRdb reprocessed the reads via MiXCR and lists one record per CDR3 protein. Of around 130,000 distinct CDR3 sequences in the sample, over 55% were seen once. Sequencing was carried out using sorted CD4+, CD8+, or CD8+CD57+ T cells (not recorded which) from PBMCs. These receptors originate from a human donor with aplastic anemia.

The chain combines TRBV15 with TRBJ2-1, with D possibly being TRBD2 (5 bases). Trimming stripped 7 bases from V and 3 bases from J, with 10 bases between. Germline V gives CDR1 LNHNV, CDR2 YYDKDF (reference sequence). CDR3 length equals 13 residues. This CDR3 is CATKGLRYNEQFF. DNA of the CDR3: TGTGCCACCAAAGGACTCCGCTACAATGAGCAGTTCTTC.

The DNA for the CDR3 is TGTGCCAGCAGCTTCGAGCTTCAGGGAGGAGGCGAGCAGTACTTC. This translates into CASSFELQGGGEQYF. The gene calls are TRBV5-6 and TRBJ2-7, with a possible D match to TRBD2 (6 bases). The CDR3 is 15 amino acids. Germline V CDR1 and CDR2: SGHDT, YYEEEE. The ends were cut back, 2 bases at V and 6 bases at J, with 18 bases in the middle.

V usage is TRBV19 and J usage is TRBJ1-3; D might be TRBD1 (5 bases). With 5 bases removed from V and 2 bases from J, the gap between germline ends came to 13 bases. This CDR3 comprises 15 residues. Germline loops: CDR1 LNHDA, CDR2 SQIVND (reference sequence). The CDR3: CASSPIGGAGNTIYF. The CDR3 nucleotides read TGTGCCAGTAGTCCCATTGGAGGGGCTGGAAACACCATATATTTT.

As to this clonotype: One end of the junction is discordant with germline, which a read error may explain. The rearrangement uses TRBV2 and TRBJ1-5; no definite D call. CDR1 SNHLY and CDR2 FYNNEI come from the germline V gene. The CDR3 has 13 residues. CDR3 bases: TGTGCCAGCAGCGAAGAACTAAGTGAGCCCCAGCATTTT. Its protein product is CASSEELSEPQHF.

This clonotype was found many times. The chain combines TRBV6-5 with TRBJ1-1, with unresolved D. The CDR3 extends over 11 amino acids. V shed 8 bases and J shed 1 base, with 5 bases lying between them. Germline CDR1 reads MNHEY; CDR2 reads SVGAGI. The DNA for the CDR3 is TGTGCCAGCGAGGGGAACACTGAAGCTTTCTTT. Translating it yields CASEGNTEAFF.

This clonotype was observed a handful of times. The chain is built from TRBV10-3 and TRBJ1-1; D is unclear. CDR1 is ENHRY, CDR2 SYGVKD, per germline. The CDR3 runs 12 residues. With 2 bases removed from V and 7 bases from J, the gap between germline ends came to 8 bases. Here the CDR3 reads CAISEQSIEAFF. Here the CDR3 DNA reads TGTGCCATCAGTGAGCAGAGTATTGAAGCTTTCTTT.

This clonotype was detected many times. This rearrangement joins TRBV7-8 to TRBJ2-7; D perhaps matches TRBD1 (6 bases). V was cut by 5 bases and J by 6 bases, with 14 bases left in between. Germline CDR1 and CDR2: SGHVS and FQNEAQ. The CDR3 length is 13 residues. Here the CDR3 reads CASSHKYRVEQYF. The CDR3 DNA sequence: TGTGCCAGCAGCCACAAATACAGGGTCGAGCAGTACTTC.

CDR3 DNA sequence: TGTGCCACCAGCCCCTTAGGGGCATCAACTAATGAGCAGTTCTTC. Its protein is CATSPLGASTNEQFF. The genes are TRBV15 and TRBJ2-1; possible D gene TRBD1, 5 bases. There are 15 residues in the CDR3. CDR1 and CDR2 (germline): LNHNV, YYDKDF (reference sequence). Trimming cost V 5 bases and J 7 bases, with 18 bases left between them.

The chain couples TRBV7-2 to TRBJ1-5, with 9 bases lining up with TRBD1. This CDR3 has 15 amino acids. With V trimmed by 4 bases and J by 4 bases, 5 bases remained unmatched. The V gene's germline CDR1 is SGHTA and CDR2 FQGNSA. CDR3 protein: CASSSTGGGNQPQHF. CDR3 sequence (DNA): TGTGCCAGCAGCTCGACAGGGGGAGGAAATCAGCCCCAGCATTTT. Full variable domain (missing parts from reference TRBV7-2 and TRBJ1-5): GAGVSQSPSNKVTEKGKDVELRCDPISGHTALYWYRQSLGQGLEFLIYFQGNSAPDKSGLPSDRFSAERTGGSVSTLTIQRTQQEDSAVYLCASSSTGGGNQPQHFGDGTRLSIL.

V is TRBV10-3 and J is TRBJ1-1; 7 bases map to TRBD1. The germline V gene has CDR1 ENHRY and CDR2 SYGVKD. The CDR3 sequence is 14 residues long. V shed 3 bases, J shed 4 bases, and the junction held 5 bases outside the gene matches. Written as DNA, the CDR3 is TGTGCCATCAGTGAAGAGGGGGCCTTCACTGAAGCTTTCTTT. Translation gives CAISEEGAFTEAFF.

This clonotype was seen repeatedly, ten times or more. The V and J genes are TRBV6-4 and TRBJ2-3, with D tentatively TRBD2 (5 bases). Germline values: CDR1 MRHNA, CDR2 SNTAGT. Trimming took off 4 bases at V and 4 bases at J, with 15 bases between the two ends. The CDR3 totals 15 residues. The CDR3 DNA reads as TGTGCCAGCAGTGTTGTGGGAGAAGTGTCAGATACGCAGTATTTT. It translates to CASSVVGEVSDTQYF.

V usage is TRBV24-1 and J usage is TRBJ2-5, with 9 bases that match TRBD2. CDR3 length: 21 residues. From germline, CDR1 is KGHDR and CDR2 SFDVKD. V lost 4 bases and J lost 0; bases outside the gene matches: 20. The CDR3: CATSDPPSPSGDPRYQETQYF. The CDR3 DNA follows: TGTGCCACCAGTGACCCCCCTTCCCCTAGCGGGGACCCAAGGTACCAAGAGACCCAGTACTTC.

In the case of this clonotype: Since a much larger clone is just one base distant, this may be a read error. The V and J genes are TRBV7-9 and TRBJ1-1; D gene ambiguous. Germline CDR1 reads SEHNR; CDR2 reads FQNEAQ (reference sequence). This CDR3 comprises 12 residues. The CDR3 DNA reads TGTGCCAGCAGCTTATTGAACACTGAAGCTCTCTTT. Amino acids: CASSLLNTEALF.

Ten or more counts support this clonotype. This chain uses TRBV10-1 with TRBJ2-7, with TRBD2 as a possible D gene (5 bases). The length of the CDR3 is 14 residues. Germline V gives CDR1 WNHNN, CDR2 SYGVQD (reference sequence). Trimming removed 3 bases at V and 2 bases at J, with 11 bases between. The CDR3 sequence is CASSELALTYEQYF. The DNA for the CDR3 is TGCGCCAGCAGTGAATTAGCGCTTACCTACGAGCAGTACTTC.

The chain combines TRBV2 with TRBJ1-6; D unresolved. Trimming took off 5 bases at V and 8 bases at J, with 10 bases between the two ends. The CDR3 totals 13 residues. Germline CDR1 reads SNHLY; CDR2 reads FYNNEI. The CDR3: CASSPSNDSPLHF. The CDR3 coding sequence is TGTGCCAGCAGTCCATCTAACGATTCACCCCTCCACTTT. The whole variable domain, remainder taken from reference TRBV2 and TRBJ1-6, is EPEVTQTPSHQVTQMGQEVILRCVPISNHLYFYWYRQILGQKVEFLVSFYNNEISEKSEIFDDQFSVERPDGSNFTLKIRSTKLEDSAMYFCASSPSNDSPLHFGNGTRLTVT.

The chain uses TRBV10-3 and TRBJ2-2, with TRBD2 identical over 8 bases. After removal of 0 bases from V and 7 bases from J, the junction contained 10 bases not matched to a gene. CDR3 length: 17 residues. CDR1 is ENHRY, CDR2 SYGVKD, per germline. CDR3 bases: TGTGCCATCAGTGAGTCTCCGGGACTAGTAATCGTCGGGGAGCTGTTTTTT. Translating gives CAISESPGLVIVGELFF.

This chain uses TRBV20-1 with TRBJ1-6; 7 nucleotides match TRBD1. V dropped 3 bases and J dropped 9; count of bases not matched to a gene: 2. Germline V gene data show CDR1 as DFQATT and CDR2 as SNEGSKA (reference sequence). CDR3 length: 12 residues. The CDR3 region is CSARSGGSPLHF. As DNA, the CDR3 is TGCAGTGCTAGGTCAGGGGGTTCACCCCTCCACTTT.

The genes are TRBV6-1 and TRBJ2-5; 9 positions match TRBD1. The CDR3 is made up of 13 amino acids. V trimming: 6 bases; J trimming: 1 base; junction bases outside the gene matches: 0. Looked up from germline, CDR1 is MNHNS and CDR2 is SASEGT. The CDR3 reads CASRQGAQETQYF. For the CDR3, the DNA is TGTGCCAGCAGACAGGGGGCCCAAGAGACCCAGTACTTC.

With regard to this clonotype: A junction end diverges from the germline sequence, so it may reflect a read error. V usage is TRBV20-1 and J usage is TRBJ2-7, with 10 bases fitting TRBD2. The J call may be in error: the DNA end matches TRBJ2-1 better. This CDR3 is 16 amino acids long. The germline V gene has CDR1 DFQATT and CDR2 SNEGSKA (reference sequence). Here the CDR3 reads CSARDRLAGAYNEQFF. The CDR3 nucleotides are TGCAGCGCTAGAGATCGTCTAGCGGGAGCCTACAATGAGCAGTTCTTC.

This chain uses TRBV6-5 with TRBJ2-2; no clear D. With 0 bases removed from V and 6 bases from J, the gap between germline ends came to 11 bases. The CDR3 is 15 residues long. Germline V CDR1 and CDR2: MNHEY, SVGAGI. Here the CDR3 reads CASSYSASWPGELFF. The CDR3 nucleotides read TGTGCCAGCAGTTACTCTGCGTCCTGGCCCGGGGAGCTGTTTTTT.

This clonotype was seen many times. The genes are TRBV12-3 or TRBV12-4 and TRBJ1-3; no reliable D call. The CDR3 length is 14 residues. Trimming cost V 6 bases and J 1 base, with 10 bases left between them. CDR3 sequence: CASSPLSSGNTIYF. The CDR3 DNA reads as TGTGCCAGCAGCCCCTTGAGTTCTGGAAACACCATATATTTT.

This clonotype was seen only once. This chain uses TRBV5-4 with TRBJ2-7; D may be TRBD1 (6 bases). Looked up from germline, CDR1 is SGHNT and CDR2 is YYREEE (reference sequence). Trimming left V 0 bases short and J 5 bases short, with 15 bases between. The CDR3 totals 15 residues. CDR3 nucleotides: TGTGCCAGCAGCTTGGGAGTGGACAGAGACGACGAGCAGTACTTC. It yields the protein CASSLGVDRDDEQYF.

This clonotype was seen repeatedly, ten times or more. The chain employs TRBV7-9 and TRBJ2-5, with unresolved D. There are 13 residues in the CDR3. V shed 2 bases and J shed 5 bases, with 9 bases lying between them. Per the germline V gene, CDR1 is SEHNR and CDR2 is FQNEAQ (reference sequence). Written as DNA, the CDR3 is TGTGCCAGCAGCTTACAGGATTGGGAGACCCAGTACTTC. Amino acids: CASSLQDWETQYF.

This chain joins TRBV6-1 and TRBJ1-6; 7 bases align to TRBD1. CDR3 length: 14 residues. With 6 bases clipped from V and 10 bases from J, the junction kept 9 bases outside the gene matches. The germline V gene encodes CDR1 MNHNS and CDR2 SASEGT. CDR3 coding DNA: TGTGCCAGCAGCTCCCGACAGGGTGCATCACCCCTCCACTTT. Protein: CASSSRQGASPLHF.

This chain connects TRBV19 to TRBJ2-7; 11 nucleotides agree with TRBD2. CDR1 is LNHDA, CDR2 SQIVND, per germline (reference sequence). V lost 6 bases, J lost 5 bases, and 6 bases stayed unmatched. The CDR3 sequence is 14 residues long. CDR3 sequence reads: CASRVTSGVHEQYF. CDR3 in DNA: TGTGCCAGTAGGGTGACTAGCGGGGTCCACGAGCAGTACTTC. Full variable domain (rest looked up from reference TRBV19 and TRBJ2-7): DGGITQSPKYLFRKEGQNVTLSCEQNLNHDAMYWYRQDPGQGLRLIYYSQIVNDFQKGDIAEGYSVSREKKESFPLTVTSAQKNPTAFYLCASRVTSGVHEQYFGPGTRLTVT.

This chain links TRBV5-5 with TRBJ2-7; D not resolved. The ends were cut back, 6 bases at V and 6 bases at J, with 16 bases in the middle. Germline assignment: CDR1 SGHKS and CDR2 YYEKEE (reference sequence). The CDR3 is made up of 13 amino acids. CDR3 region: CASTPLIEGEQYF. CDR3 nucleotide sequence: TGTGCCAGCACTCCTCTTATAGAAGGCGAGCAGTACTTC.

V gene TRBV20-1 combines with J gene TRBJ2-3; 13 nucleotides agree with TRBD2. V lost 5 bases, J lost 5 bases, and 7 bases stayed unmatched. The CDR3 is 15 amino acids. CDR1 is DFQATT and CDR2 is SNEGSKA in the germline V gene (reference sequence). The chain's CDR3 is CSARTSGGVLDTQYF. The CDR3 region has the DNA TGCAGTGCTCGTACTAGCGGGGGGGTTTTAGATACGCAGTATTTT.

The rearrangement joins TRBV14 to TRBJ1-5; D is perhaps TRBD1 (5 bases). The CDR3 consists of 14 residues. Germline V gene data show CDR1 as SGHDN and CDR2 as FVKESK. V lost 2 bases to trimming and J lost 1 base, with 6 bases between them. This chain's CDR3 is CASSQKGSNQPQHF. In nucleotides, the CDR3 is TGTGCCAGCAGCCAAAAGGGGAGCAATCAGCCCCAGCATTTT.

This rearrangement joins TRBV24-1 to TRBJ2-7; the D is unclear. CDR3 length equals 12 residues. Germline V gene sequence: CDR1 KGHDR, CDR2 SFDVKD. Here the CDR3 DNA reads TGTGTCGCCAGTGATAGTGCCTACGAGCAGTACTTC. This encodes CVASDSAYEQYF.

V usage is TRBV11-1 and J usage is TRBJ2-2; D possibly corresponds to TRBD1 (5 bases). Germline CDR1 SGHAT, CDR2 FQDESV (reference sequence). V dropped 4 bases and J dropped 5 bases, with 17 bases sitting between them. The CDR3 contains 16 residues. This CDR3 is CASSSTSTDLTGELFF. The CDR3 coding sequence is TGTGCCAGCAGCTCGACCTCGACAGATTTGACCGGGGAGCTGTTTTTT.